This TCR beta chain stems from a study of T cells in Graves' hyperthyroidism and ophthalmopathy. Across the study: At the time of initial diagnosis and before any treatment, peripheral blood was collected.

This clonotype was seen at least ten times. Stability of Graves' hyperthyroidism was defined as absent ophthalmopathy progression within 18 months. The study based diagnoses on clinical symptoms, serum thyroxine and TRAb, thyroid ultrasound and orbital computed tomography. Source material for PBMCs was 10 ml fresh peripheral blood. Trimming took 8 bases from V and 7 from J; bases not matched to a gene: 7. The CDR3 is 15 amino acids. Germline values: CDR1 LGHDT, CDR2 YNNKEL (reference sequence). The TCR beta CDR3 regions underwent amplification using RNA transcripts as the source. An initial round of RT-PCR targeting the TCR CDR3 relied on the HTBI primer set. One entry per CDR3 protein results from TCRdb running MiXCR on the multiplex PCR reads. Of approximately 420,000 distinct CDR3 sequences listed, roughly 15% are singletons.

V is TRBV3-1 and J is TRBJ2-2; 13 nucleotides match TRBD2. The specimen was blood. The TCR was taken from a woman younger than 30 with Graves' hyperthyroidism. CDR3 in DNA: TGTGCCAGCTCCCGGACTAGCGGGAGTGGCGGGGAGCTGTTTTTT. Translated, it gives CASSRTSGSGGELFF. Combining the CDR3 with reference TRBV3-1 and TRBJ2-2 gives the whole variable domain DTAVSQTPKYLVTQMGNDKSIKCEQNLGHDTMYWYKQDSKKFLKIMFSYNNKELIINETVPNRFSPKSPDKAHLNLHINSLELGDSAVYFCASSRTSGSGGELFFGEGSRLTVL.